The present T cell receptor (beta chain) was sequenced within a study of blood T cell repertoires in COVID-19 (TCRdb year 2020). Regarding the study in general: The collaborator samples originated in the United States, Italy and Spain and spanned the acute and convalescent phases of COVID-19. The repertoires were released in a freely available public database meant as a resource for research on the immune response to SARS-CoV-2. Samples came from the ongoing ImmuneRACE study (first 160 participants) plus 1,254 subjects from 6 global collaborators. Sample metadata almost always included a de-identified subject ID, COVID-19 status, age in years and sex. Subjects who had been exposed to COVID-19, were actively infected with it, or had recovered from it provided the deeply sampled blood TCRbeta repertoires that made up the dataset. HLA class I and class II types, where available, came from metadata supplied by the sample provider rather than from assay-based typing. The prospective study material was composed of cDNA or gDNA derived from T cells, B-cell-depleted T cells, or PBMCs. Broad study findings and their caveats: The quantity of clinical and demographic metadata differed by source and by participant and was supplied without curation.

Turning to this clone: The antigen it recognizes is unknown. Per-base quality was not reported, and no clone a single base away is much larger than it.

Whole blood was collected in K2EDTA tubes by collaborating institutions according to the institutions' own protocols. For TCRbeta analysis, collaborator samples were shipped as frozen whole blood, as isolated PBMCs, or as DNA extracted from either sample type. TCRbeta CDR3 regions were amplified from genomic DNA using the immunoSEQ Assay, a bias-controlled multiplex PCR. Per the original workflow: Nucleated cell counts per sample were estimated from amplification of reference gene primers within the assay. To quantify the absolute abundance of each unique TCRbeta CDR3 rearrangement, sequence reads were collapsed and filtered. For each sample, productive Simpson clonality was calculated as the square root of Simpson's diversity index across productive rearrangements. TCRdb limited this immuneACCESS table to in-frame rearrangements with V and J called. A share of clones is missing; checked studies link under half to unresolved V genes, and the rest is unexplained. The V and J calls and clone size were taken over from that table, and D and trimming were inferred from the DNA. For this sample there are roughly 110,000 clones; about 87% appear just once. The top ten constitute 6.8% of the sample.

The source is a man aged 45-60 years with active or convalescent COVID-19. The specimen sequenced was peripheral blood.

CDR3 sequence: CASSSGTSGRTVSYEQYF. The sequenced DNA: TGTGCCAGCAGCTCAGGGACTAGCGGGAGGACGGTTTCCTACGAGCAGTACTTC. The V and J segments used are TRBV7-2 and TRBJ2-7, and 15 junction bases match TRBD2. Unmatched junction bases come to 8, with V trimmed by 4 bases and J by 1 base. CDR1 and CDR2 were assigned from the germline V gene as SGHTA and FQGNSA. The CDR3 numbers 18 residues from cysteine through phenylalanine. The entry retains the CDR3 DNA only, 54 bases that are in frame from base 1. Joined to the reference TRBV7-2 and TRBJ2-7 proteins, this CDR3 gives the full variable domain: GAGVSQSPSNKVTEKGKDVELRCDPISGHTALYWYRQSLGQGLEFLIYFQGNSAPDKSGLPSDRFSAERTGGSVSTLTIQRTQQEDSAVYLCASSSGTSGRTVSYEQYFGPGTRLTVT.